Sequencing of this TCR beta chain was carried out in a study of cytomegalovirus exposure and HLA in healthy donors. The primer mix had 60 Vbeta and 13 Jbeta primers. Clones were sequenced by immunoSEQ multiplex PCR, and TCRdb holds only the in-frame ones, with some missing. The sample has under 150,000 clones; 80% are singletons. Study-wide points: Donor immune exposure was known only as CMV serostatus. Listed as cytomegalovirus-associated were 150 or so TCR beta chains.

The CDR3 spans 17 residues. V lost 8 bases and J lost 0; bases outside the gene matches: 10. Germline CDR1 is ENHRY and CDR2 is SYGVKD. Remarks on this clone: What it recognizes is unknown.

Sequencing input: PBMCs. The clonotype comes from a woman aged 40-49 years in good health and CMV-seronegative. The genes are TRBV10-3 and TRBJ2-6; 7 nucleotides align to TRBD1. Written as DNA, the CDR3 is TGTGCCATCGGCACCGGGACAGTCAACTCTGGGGCCAACGTCCTGACTTTC. Residues: CAIGTGTVNSGANVLTF.